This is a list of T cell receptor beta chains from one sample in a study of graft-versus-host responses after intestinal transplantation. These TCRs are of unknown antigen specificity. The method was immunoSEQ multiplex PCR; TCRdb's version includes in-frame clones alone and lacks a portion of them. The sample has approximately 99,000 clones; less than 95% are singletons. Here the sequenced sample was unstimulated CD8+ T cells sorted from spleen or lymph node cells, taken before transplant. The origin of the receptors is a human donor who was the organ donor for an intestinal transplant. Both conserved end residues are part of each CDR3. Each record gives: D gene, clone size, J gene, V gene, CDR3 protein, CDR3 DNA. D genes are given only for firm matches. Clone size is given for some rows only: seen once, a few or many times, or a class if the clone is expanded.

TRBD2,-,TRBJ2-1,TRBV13,CASSFGTSGPYNEQFF,TGTGCCAGCAGCTTCGGGACTAGCGGGCCTTACAATGAGCAGTTCTTC
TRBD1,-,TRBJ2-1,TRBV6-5,CASRETGSFYNEQFF,TGTGCCAGCAGAGAGACAGGGAGTTTCTACAATGAGCAGTTCTTC
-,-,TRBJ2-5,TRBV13,CASSPGWGEQEAQYF,TGTGCCAGCAGCCCAGGATGGGGGGAGCAAGAGGCCCAGTACTTC
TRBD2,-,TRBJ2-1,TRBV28,CASSGPGLAGYNEQFF,TGTGCCAGCAGTGGTCCGGGACTAGCGGGGTACAATGAGCAGTTCTTC
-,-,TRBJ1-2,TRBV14,CASSQWGDEINYGYTF,TGTGCCAGCAGCCAATGGGGGGACGAGATTAACTATGGCTACACCTTC
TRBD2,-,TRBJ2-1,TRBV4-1,CASSQEPSHVAGLYGEQFF,TGCGCCAGCAGCCAGGAACCATCCCATGTAGCGGGACTTTATGGTGAGCAGTTCTTC
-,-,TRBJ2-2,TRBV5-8,CASSLVGYGSGELFF,TGTGCCAGCAGCTTGGTCGGGTACGGGTCCGGGGAGCTGTTTTTT
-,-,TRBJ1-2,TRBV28,CASSSRGSRYGYTF,TGTGCCAGCAGCTCTAGGGGCAGTAGATATGGCTACACCTTC
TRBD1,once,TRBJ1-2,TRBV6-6,CASSYNRDRGNYGYTF,TGTGCCAGCAGCTACAACCGGGACAGGGGGAACTATGGCTACACCTTC
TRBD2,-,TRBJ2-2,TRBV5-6,CASSLGLAGGRGELFF,TGTGCCAGCAGCCTAGGACTAGCGGGAGGGCGAGGGGAGCTGTTTTTT
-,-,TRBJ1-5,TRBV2,CASSIGRTASNQPQHF,TGTGCCAGCAGCATAGGTAGGACAGCTAGCAATCAGCCCCAGCATTTT
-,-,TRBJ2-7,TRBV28,CASTRRLPSFEQYF,TGTGCCAGTACCCGGCGACTACCATCTTTCGAGCAGTACTTC
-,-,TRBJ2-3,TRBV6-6,CASSYYHRYSTDTQYF,TGTGCCAGCAGTTACTACCACAGGTATAGCACAGATACGCAGTATTTT
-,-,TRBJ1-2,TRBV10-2,CASRTGPLYGYTF,TGCGCCAGCAGGACAGGACCCCTCTATGGCTACACCTTC
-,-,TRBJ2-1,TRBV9,CASSGGGINYNEQFF,TGTGCCAGCAGCGGAGGGGGAATTAACTACAATGAGCAGTTCTTC
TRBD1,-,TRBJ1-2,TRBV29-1,CSVDPTGGGGYTF,TGCAGCGTTGACCCTACAGGGGGCGGTGGCTACACCTTC
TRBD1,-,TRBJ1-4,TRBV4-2,CASSGMRQGATNEKLFF,TGTGCCAGCAGCGGAATGAGACAGGGGGCAACTAATGAAAAACTGTTTTTT
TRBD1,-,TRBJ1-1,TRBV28,CASSPFGQGMNTEAFF,TGTGCCAGCAGTCCCTTCGGACAGGGAATGAACACTGAAGCTTTCTTT
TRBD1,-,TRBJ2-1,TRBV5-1,CASSPGTGGLNNEQFF,TGCGCCAGCAGCCCTGGGACAGGGGGTTTAAACAATGAGCAGTTCTTC
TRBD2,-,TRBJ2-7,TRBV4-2,CASSQEPSGVYEQYF,TGTGCCAGCAGCCAGGAACCTAGCGGGGTGTACGAGCAGTACTTC
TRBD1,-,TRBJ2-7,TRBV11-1,CASSQGASSYEQYF,TGTGCCAGCAGCCAGGGGGCAAGCTCCTACGAGCAGTACTTC
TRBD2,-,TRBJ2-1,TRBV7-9,CASSPLAKVNEQFF,TGTGCCAGCAGCCCACTAGCGAAGGTCAATGAGCAGTTCTTC
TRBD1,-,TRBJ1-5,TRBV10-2,CASSESKGQGTQPQHF,TGCGCCAGCAGTGAGTCGAAGGGACAGGGGACTCAGCCCCAGCATTTT
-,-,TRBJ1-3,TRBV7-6,CASSLRQSRGRNTIYF,TGTGCCAGCAGCCTCCGGCAGAGTCGAGGTCGGAACACCATATATTTT
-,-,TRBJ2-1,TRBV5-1,CASSFLHGRPYNEQFF,TGCGCCAGCAGCTTTCTTCACGGGAGACCGTACAATGAGCAGTTCTTC
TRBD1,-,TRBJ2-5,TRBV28,CASTATGTLETQYF,TGTGCCAGCACCGCGACAGGGACCCTGGAGACCCAGTACTTC
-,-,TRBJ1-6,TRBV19,CASHIGASSYNSPLHF,TGTGCCAGTCATATAGGGGCCAGCTCCTATAATTCACCCCTCCACTTT
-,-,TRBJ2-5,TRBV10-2,CASSESQGETQYF,TGCGCCAGCAGTGAGTCACAGGGAGAGACCCAGTACTTC
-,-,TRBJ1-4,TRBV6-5,CASSYSAGEYEKLFF,TGTGCCAGCAGTTACAGCGCAGGGGAATACGAAAAACTGTTTTTT
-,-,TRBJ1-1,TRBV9,CASSVVAGNTEAFF,TGTGCCAGCAGCGTAGTTGCAGGGAACACTGAAGCTTTCTTT
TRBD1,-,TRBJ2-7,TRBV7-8,CASSSLGTGYNEQYF,TGTGCCAGCAGCTCCCTCGGGACAGGGTACAACGAGCAGTACTTC
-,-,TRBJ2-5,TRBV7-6,CASSLIDGGHQETQYF,TGTGCCAGCAGCTTAATCGACGGGGGGCACCAAGAGACCCAGTACTTC
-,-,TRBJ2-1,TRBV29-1,CSAKESRFRGRVYNEQFF,TGCAGCGCCAAAGAGAGCCGGTTTCGCGGCAGGGTGTACAATGAGCAGTTCTTC
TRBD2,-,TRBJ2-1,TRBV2,CASSLAGSSYNEQFF,TGTGCCAGCAGCTTAGCGGGGAGCTCCTACAATGAGCAGTTCTTC
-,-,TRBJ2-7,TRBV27,CASSHGVYYEQYF,TGTGCCAGCAGCCACGGAGTCTACTACGAGCAGTACTTC
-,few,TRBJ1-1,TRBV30,CAWSEGPYTEAFF,TGTGCCTGGAGTGAGGGGCCATACACTGAAGCTTTCTTT
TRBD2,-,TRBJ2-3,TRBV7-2,CASSKGTSGADTQYF,TGTGCCAGCAGCAAGGGGACTAGCGGGGCAGATACGCAGTATTTT
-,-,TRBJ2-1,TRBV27,CASSLLSSYNEQFF,TGTGCCAGCAGTCTTTTGAGCTCCTACAATGAGCAGTTCTTC
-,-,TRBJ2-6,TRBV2,CASSQARQNSGANVLTF,TGTGCCAGCAGTCAGGCCAGGCAAAACTCTGGGGCCAACGTCCTGACTTTC